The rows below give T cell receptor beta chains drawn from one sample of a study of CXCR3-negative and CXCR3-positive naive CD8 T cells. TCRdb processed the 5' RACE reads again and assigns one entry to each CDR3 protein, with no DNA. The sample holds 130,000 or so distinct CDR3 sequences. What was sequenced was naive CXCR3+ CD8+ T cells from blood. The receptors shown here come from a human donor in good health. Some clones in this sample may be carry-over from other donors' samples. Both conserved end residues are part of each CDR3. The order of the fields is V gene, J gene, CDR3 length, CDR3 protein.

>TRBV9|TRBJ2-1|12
CASSDRGAEQFF
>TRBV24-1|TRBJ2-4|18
CATSDPPPRRIAKNIQYF
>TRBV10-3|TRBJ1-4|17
CAISEPALPGENEKLFF
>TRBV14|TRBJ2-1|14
CASSQDELRNEQFF
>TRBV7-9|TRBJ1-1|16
CASSLITDRPNTEAFF
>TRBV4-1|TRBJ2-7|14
CASSQGLAGYEQYF
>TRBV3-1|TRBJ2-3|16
CASSKETPNPADTQYF
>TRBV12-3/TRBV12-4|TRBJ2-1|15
CASRPTGTPHNEQFF
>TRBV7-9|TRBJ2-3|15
CASSPPGGNTDTQYF
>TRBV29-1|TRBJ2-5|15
CSVGATGGHQETQYF
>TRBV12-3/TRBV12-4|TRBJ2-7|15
CASSSGQEPPGEQYF
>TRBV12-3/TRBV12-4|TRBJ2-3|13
CASSRQLTDTQYF
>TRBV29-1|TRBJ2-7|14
CSVEVPGRGYEQYF
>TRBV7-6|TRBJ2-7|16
CASSPGRLAGHSGQYF
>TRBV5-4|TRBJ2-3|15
CATTDGLGYTDTQYF
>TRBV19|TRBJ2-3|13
CASSIYSPDTQYF
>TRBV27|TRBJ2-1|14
CASSLSEGVNEQFF
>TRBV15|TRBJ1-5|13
CAISSGAHQPQHF